This T cell receptor (beta chain) is from a study of radiotherapy plus CTLA-4 blockade in lung cancer. Points from the study as a whole: Some TCR clones had been derived from tumors. These clones expanded in peripheral blood after radiotherapy plus ipilimumab. Interferon-beta, together with early blood T cell clone dynamics, reportedly best predicted response.

The CDR3 spans 15 residues. V was clipped by 6 bases and J by 1 base, with 15 bases between them. Germline V lookup: CDR1 SNHLY, CDR2 FYNNEI. For this clone: Antigen specificity is unknown.

TCRdb's table, derived via immunoSEQ multiplex PCR, lists solely in-frame clones and lacks some. The sample shows tens of thousands of clones, 70% to 90% of them seen only once. The V gene is TRBV2, the J gene TRBJ1-2; D is undetermined. The TCR sequence derives from a human donor with non-small cell lung cancer that progressed on radiotherapy plus ipilimumab. Sequenced here: peripheral blood, sampled from a patient treated with radiotherapy plus ipilimumab. This CDR3 reads CASRTATKFNYGYTF. The CDR3 coding sequence is TGTGCCAGCAGAACAGCCACAAAGTTTAACTATGGCTACACCTTC.